A single TCR beta chain is shown here with its context. This sample stems from a study of CD8 T cells in ankylosing spondylitis. Molecular-barcoded quantitative 5'-RACE produced these TCR beta libraries. TCRdb ran MiXCR on the 5' RACE reads and lists one entry per CDR3 protein. The sample lists about 130,000 distinct CDR3 sequences, around 13% occurring once. Per the germline V gene, CDR1 is SGHVS and CDR2 is FQNEAQ. The ends lost 4 bases at V and 7 bases at J; junction bases unmatched: 10. CDR3 length: 15 residues. This clonotype was obtained from a female donor with ankylosing spondylitis or in good health (not recorded which). The source material was blood, either unsorted or a sorted T cell fraction (not recorded which). V gene TRBV7-8 combines with J gene TRBJ2-1; 7 nucleotides agree with TRBD1. CDR3: CASSSLGQDKNEQFF. The CDR3 bases are TGTGCCAGCAGCTCTCTCGGACAGGATAAAAATGAGCAGTTCTTC.